This TCR beta chain is from a study of spatial heterogeneity in lung cancer. Study-wide results and caveats: Counts of expanded intratumoral alpha and beta TCRs tracked tumor mutation counts.

TCRdb ran MiXCR on the 5' RACE reads and lists one entry per CDR3 protein. The sample has roughly 7,800 distinct CDR3 sequences, approximately 10% seen once. This CDR3 spans 17 amino acids. The germline V gene encodes CDR1 MNHEY and CDR2 SVGAGI. J was trimmed by 0 bases and V by 4 bases; bases with no gene match: 2. Judged by abundance, this clonotype is medium-sized (0.01 to 0.1%). Its specificity is unknown. Documented time point: sample taken at primary tumor resection. This chain uses TRBV6-5 with TRBJ2-5; 16 bases align to TRBD2. Specimen: lung tumor tissue, collected at surgery. This receptor was taken from a male donor with early-stage non-small cell lung cancer. The DNA for the CDR3 is TGTGCCAGCAGTTCGGGACTAGCGGGGGGGTACCAAGAGACCCAGTACTTC. Protein sequence: CASSSGLAGGYQETQYF.